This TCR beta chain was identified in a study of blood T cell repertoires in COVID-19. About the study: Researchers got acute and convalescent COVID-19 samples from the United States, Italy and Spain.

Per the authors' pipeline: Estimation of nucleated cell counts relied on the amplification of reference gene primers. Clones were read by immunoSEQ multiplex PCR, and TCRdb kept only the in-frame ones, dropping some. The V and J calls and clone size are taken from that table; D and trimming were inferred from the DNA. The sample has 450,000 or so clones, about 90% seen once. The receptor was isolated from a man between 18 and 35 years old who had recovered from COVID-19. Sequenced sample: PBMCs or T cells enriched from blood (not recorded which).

CDR3 nucleotide sequence: TGCACCAGCAGCCAAGATAAGTTGTGCGGGCGCGGCACCGGGGAGCTGTTTTTT. Encoded protein: CTSSQDKLCGRGTGELFF. The chain recombines TRBV1 with TRBJ2-2; the table's D gene call, TRBD2, was not cross checked with the DNA. TRBV1 is designated a pseudogene. The CDR3 spans 18 residues.